The present entry profiles one T cell receptor beta chain with its context. This record belongs to a study of CD8+ T cells in alopecia areata. The ends were cut back, 1 base at V and 3 bases at J, with 7 bases in the middle. The CDR3 is made up of 13 amino acids. The germline gives CDR1 GTSNPN, CDR2 SVGIG (reference sequence). Once RNA had been extracted, it was reverse transcribed into cDNA to act as the sequencing template. Here immunoSEQ multiplex PCR was the method, and the copy in TCRdb shows in-frame clones only, minus some. Of almost 250,000 clones listed, about 68% are singletons. The source material was CD4+ T cells sorted from blood, sampled at week 0. The clonotype comes from a human donor with alopecia areata. V is TRBV30 and J is TRBJ1-5; D uncertain. This CDR3 reads CAWSGAHNQPQHF. The CDR3 DNA sequence: TGTGCCTGGAGTGGGGCCCACAATCAGCCCCAGCATTTT.